This T cell receptor (beta chain) was retrieved from a study of T cells in localized non-small cell lung cancer. Study-level results: Adjacent lung exhibited a median of around 60 among the 100 most abundant tumor clones. Compared with tumor, uninvolved adjacent lung displayed greater T cell clonality, ranking highest overall.

The uninvolved lung lay at least 2 cm from the tumor margin and lacked atypia. Germline CDR1 is LNHDA and CDR2 is SQIVND (reference sequence). J lost 1 base, V lost 10 bases, and 11 bases had no gene match. CDR3 length equals 17 residues. Comments on this clone: What it binds is unknown.

Libraries were prepared by immunoSEQ multiplex PCR; TCRdb keeps only in-frame clonotypes and omits some of them. Here the sample spans some 1,400 clones, approximately 25% being singletons. The receptor was isolated from a male donor aged 60 or over with stage III squamous cell lung carcinoma. The chain uses TRBV19 and TRBJ2-6, with 9 positions matching TRBD1. The sample was normal lung tissue next to the tumor, taken before any cancer treatment. The DNA of the CDR3 is TGTGCCACCCGCCGGGGACAGGGAAATTCTGGGGCCAACGTCCTGACTTTC. It encodes CATRRGQGNSGANVLTF.